The T cell receptor beta chain described here comes from a study of cytomegalovirus exposure and HLA in healthy donors. Study-wide points: Cytomegalovirus-associated TCR beta chains were listed, numbering approximately 150.

Produced via immunoSEQ multiplex PCR; TCRdb's table is partial and in-frame only. The sample contains 220,000 or so clones, roughly 88% of which appear only once. The germline V and J ends were trimmed by 6 bases and 3 bases, with 15 bases remaining between them. CDR3 size: 14 residues. Germline V gives CDR1 WSHSY, CDR2 SAAADI. This clone has only a few counts. The target antigen is unknown. The sequencing sample was made of PBMCs. The clonotype originates from a woman aged 25 to 45 in good health and CMV-seropositive. J is TRBJ2-7 and V is TRBV10-2; possibly TRBD1 or TRBD2 for D (5 bases each). The CDR3 region is CASSGTGRFYEQYF. The CDR3 DNA follows: TGCGCCAGCAGCGGGACGGGACGGTTCTACGAGCAGTACTTC.